These T cell receptor beta chains were read from a single sample in a study of CD8 T cells in Susac syndrome. One entry per CDR3 protein, called by TCRdb with MiXCR from the immunoSEQ multiplex PCR reads. Of 170,000 or so distinct CDR3 sequences listed, approximately 94% were seen once; the top ten hold 0.1% to 0.12%. The sequenced sample was CD4+ T cells from PBMCs. The receptors were sampled from a human donor with Susac syndrome. CDR3s include the opening cysteine and the closing phenylalanine or tryptophan. D genes are given only for firm matches. The size of a clone is reported for some rows only, either as once, few or many, or as a class for expanded clones.

j_call d_call v_call clone_size cdr3_nt cdr3_aa
TRBJ2-1 TRBD2 TRBV20-1 - TGCAGTCCCCGCATGGGTATAGCGGGGAACAATGAGCAGTTCTTC CSPRMGIAGNNEQFF
TRBJ2-7 TRBD2 TRBV5-1 - TGCGCCAGCAGCCCGGGGGGGGTGGAAACCTACGAGCAGTACTTC CASSPGGVETYEQYF
TRBJ2-4 - TRBV30 - TGTGCCTGGAGCCCTCGGCAGGGGCAATGGTACTTC CAWSPRQGQWYF
TRBJ2-1 TRBD1 TRBV7-3 - TGTGCCAGCAGCTCCCAAAGGACAGGGAACAATGAGCAGTTCTTC CASSSQRTGNNEQFF
TRBJ1-1 - TRBV18 once TGTGCCAGCTCACCACAGGGGACTGTCGCTGAAGCTTTCTTT CASSPQGTVAEAFF
TRBJ1-1 - TRBV5-4 - TGTGCCAGCAGCTTGAAAGTGAGCACTGAAGCTTTCTTT CASSLKVSTEAFF
TRBJ2-5 TRBD2 TRBV2 - TGTGCCAGCAGTCCCCTTCGGGAGGCAGAGACCCAGTACTTC CASSPLREAETQYF
TRBJ1-1 TRBD1 TRBV5-4 - TGTGCCAGCAGCTCGAGACGGGACAGCGATGAAGCTTTCTTT CASSSRRDSDEAFF
TRBJ1-4 TRBD1 TRBV29-1 - TGCAGCGTTGAGGGGACAGCTAATAATGAAAAACTGTTTTTT CSVEGTANNEKLFF
TRBJ2-1 TRBD2 TRBV29-1 - TGCAGCGTCCTACGGGGGGACAATGAGCAGTTCTTC CSVLRGDNEQFF
TRBJ2-3 - TRBV11-2 - TGTGCCAGCAGCCGACCAATCGACGGGTGGGCAGATACGCAGTATTTT CASSRPIDGWADTQYF
TRBJ2-2 - TRBV5-4 - TGTGCCAGCTCCCCTGGGGGTTCGGGCGGGGAGCTGTTTTTT CASSPGGSGGELFF
TRBJ2-3 - TRBV5-1 - TGCGCCAGCAGCGCATCAGGAGAGGATACGCAGTATTTT CASSASGEDTQYF
TRBJ2-7 - TRBV1 - TGCACCAGCAGCCAAGATCTGCTAGCGGGTCGCTCCTACGAGCAGTACTTC CTSSQDLLAGRSYEQYF
TRBJ1-2 - TRBV29-1 - TGCAGCGTTGCTTCGGAATACGGCTATGGCTACACCTTC CSVASEYGYGYTF
TRBJ2-1 TRBD2 TRBV5-1 - TGCGCCAGCAGCTTCCAGGGACTAGCCGCAGCTGAGCAGTTCTTC CASSFQGLAAAEQFF
TRBJ2-2 - TRBV12-3/TRBV12-4 once TGTGCCAGCAGTCCTAGGGGACATAACACCGGGGAGCTGTTTTTT CASSPRGHNTGELFF
TRBJ1-1 - TRBV7-9 - TGTGCCAGCAGACCATGGGGGAACACTGAAGCTTTCTTT CASRPWGNTEAFF
TRBJ2-3 - TRBV7-6 - TGTGCCAGCAGCTTAGCCGCTGCGGGGCGTTTGGGAGATACGCAGTATTTT CASSLAAAGRLGDTQYF
TRBJ1-2 TRBD1 TRBV29-1 - TGCAGCGTTGAACCGACAGGGGCCAGAAACTATGGCTACACCTTC CSVEPTGARNYGYTF
TRBJ2-3 TRBD1 TRBV7-8 once TGTGCCAGCAGCAGACAGGGACCAGATACGCAGTATTTT CASSRQGPDTQYF
TRBJ1-6 - TRBV9 once TGTGCCAGCAGCGAGGGCAAGGTGGGATATTCACCCCTCCACTTT CASSEGKVGYSPLHF
TRBJ2-7 - TRBV7-6 - TGTGCCAGCAGCTTAGATGGGTCCCAGTCCTACGAGCAGTACTTC CASSLDGSQSYEQYF
TRBJ2-5 TRBD2 TRBV9 - TGTGCCAGCAGCGTCCAAGCGGGGGGTCAACTACAAGAGACCCAGTACTTC CASSVQAGGQLQETQYF
TRBJ2-5 TRBD2 TRBV3-1 once TGTGCCAGCAGCCAAGTGGGACTAGGGGGGGAGACCCAGTACTTC CASSQVGLGGETQYF
TRBJ1-2 TRBD1 TRBV4-2 - TGTGCCAGCAGCCAAACCGGGACAGGGCTCGCCTACACCTTC CASSQTGTGLAYTF
TRBJ2-1 - TRBV3-1 - TGTGCCAGCAGGGACTTTGATGAGCAGTTCTTC CASRDFDEQFF
TRBJ1-6 - TRBV27 once TGTGCCAGCAGTTTATCCCGCGAACTCCCAAATTCACCCCTCCACTTT CASSLSRELPNSPLHF
TRBJ1-2 - TRBV12-3/TRBV12-4 few TGTGCCAGCAGTTTATCTCGGGATTATGGCTACACCTTC CASSLSRDYGYTF
TRBJ1-1 TRBD1 TRBV20-1 - TGCAGTGCTAGTCGGGACAGCATGAACACTGAAGCTTTCTTT CSASRDSMNTEAFF
TRBJ2-1 - TRBV11-2 - TGTGCCAGCAGCTTAGCTAGGGGGAGCTCCTACAATGAGCAGTTCTTC CASSLARGSSYNEQFF
TRBJ2-3 - TRBV5-4 - TGTGCCAGCAGCTTGGCCACAGGTAGCACAGATACGCAGTATTTT CASSLATGSTDTQYF
TRBJ2-1 TRBD1 TRBV5-1 - TGCGCCAGCAGCCTTAACCGGGACAGTTCCTACAATGAGCAGTTCTTC CASSLNRDSSYNEQFF
TRBJ1-4 - TRBV27 - TGTGCCAGCAGTTTATCGTCGGAGGGAAAACTGTTTTTT CASSLSSEGKLFF
TRBJ2-7 - TRBV12-3/TRBV12-4 - TGTGCCAGCAGTTCCGACACCTACGAGCAGTACTTC CASSSDTYEQYF
TRBJ1-6 TRBD1 TRBV12-3/TRBV12-4 once TGTGCCAGCAGTACGACAGGGAATTATAATTCACCCCTCCACTTT CASSTTGNYNSPLHF
TRBJ2-5 TRBD1 TRBV14 - TGTGCCAGCAGCCAAACTCCGGGACAGGGCCAAGAGACCCAGTACTTC CASSQTPGQGQETQYF
TRBJ1-2 - TRBV9 - TGTGCCAGTACGGGTCGGGATGGCTACACCTTC CASTGRDGYTF
TRBJ2-1 - TRBV15 - TGTGCCACCAGCAGGGACCAAGCGCAGGGTGAGCAGTTCTTC CATSRDQAQGEQFF
TRBJ1-3 - TRBV12-3/TRBV12-4 - TGTGCCAGCAGTTTAGCCAGGGGTGGATTGAGAAACACCATATATTTT CASSLARGGLRNTIYF
TRBJ2-3 - TRBV4-3 few TGCGCCAGCAGCCGGGGGACGCCCGTCGGAACAGATACGCAGTATTTT CASSRGTPVGTDTQYF